Many counts were recorded for the clone carrying this T cell receptor beta chain. The CDR3 covers 15 residues. V lost 0 bases and J lost 5, with 11 bases in between. Germline CDR1 is LGHNA and CDR2 is YSLEER. RNA transcripts provided the source from which TCR beta CDR3 regions were amplified. The study used the HTBI primer set for a first-round RT-PCR of the TCR CDR3. TCRdb reanalysed the multiplex PCR reads using MiXCR and keeps one entry per CDR3 protein. The repertoire holds under 550,000 distinct CDR3 sequences, with approximately 13% as singletons. Hyperthyroidism patients were newly diagnosed, had disease duration under 2 months, and were aged 18 to 65 years. Thyroid ultrasound, orbital computed tomography, clinical symptoms, and serum thyroxine and TRAb underpinned diagnoses. These data are taken from a study of T cells in Graves' hyperthyroidism and ophthalmopathy. Across the study: The initial diagnosis was the point when peripheral blood was collected, ahead of any treatment.

This sequence was found in a woman between 18 and 29 years old with Graves' hyperthyroidism. V gene TRBV4-3 combines with J gene TRBJ1-5; D is uncertain. Sequencing was performed on blood. CDR3 bases: TGCGCCAGCAGCCAAGATATCGCAGCCTATCAGCCCCAGCATTTT. Its protein product is CASSQDIAAYQPQHF.